The text below deals with one TCR beta chain. Its antigen is unidentified. This record belongs to a study of T-cell memory formation after mild COVID-19. The CDR3 has 13 amino acids. Between the trimmed V and J ends, which lost 2 bases and 5 bases, there was a span of 10 bases. The authors produced TCR alpha and TCR beta cDNA libraries with sample barcodes and UMIs by 5'RACE using constant-segment primers. A single record per CDR3 protein comes from TCRdb applying MiXCR to the 5' RACE reads. The sample lists 430,000 or so distinct CDR3 sequences, roughly 25% occurring once. Whole-study results and caveats: Clones from the second wave (peaking day 37) had unconfirmed SARS-CoV-2 specificity. The study found balanced CD4/CD8 in clones contracting day 15 to 85 and a CD4+ lean in later expanders. Clones that contracted clustered mainly in CM and EM if CD4+ and in EMRA if CD8+.

This chain uses TRBV12-3 or TRBV12-4 with TRBJ2-7; TRBD2 might be the D (5 bases). Sequencing was carried out using PBMCs or a T cell subset sorted from them (not recorded which). The origin of this receptor is an adult woman who had mild COVID-19 (a few samples of this study predate the infection). Cell type and time point are not known. The CDR3 here is CASSLRGGDEQYF. Here the CDR3 DNA reads TGTGCCAGCAGTTTACGGGGTGGGGACGAGCAGTACTTC.